Shown below are 31 T cell receptor beta chains from a single sample sequenced in a study of shared clonotypes between healthy human individuals. Profiling relied on immunoSEQ multiplex PCR, and the TCRdb table lists in-frame clones only, not all of them. This table holds more than 850,000 clones, approximately 80% found once. Sequencing was performed on memory CD4+ T cells from PBMCs. Indicated subset: CD45RA-negative fraction. The receptors stem from a young man in good health. Some clones in this sample may be carry-over from other donors' samples.

This clone was observed a few times. Other DNA sequences in the sample encode the same CDR3. The chain links TRBV6-6 to TRBJ1-2; D unclear. Germline V gives CDR1 MNHNY, CDR2 SVGAGI (reference sequence). Trimming removed 0 bases from V and 6 bases from J, with 5 bases in between. The CDR3 covers 12 residues. DNA for the CDR3: TGTGCCAGCAGTTACTCGGGTGATGGCTACACCTTC. Its translation: CASSYSGDGYTF.

The rearrangement links TRBV4-2 to TRBJ2-5; 10 bases agree with TRBD2. The CDR3 contains 17 residues. Looked up from germline, CDR1 is LGHNA and CDR2 is YNFKEQ. V shed 1 base, J shed 5 bases, and the junction held 10 bases outside the gene matches. DNA of the CDR3: TGTGCCAGCAGCCAAGCGGGAGCGGGAGGGTCTGGGGAGACCCAGTACTTC. Translating it yields CASSQAGAGGSGETQYF.

The rearrangement joins TRBV10-3 to TRBJ2-2; 12 nucleotides align to TRBD2. The V gene's germline CDR1 is ENHRY and CDR2 SYGVKD. The CDR3 length is 15 residues. Trimming at V came to 7 bases and at J to 4 bases, leaving 4 bases not matched to a gene. The CDR3 region has the DNA TGTGCCATCACGACTAGCGGGAGATCCACCGGGGAGCTGTTTTTT. Its translation is CAITTSGRSTGELFF.

This clone has more than one count but fewer than ten. The rearrangement links TRBV28 to TRBJ2-7, with 7 positions matching TRBD2. CDR3 length: 16 residues. Germline V gene lookup returns CDR1 MDHEN and CDR2 SYDVKM. Unmatched junction bases numbered 12, after V lost 5 bases and J lost 2 bases. The CDR3 nucleotides are TGTGCCAGCAGTGTACTCGGACTAGGGGTTCCCTACGAGCAGTACTTC. This translates into CASSVLGLGVPYEQYF.

This chain connects TRBV15 to TRBJ2-7; the match to TRBD2 covers 10 bases. CDR3 length equals 16 residues. V was pared by 1 base and J by 1 base, with 4 bases of the junction left unmatched. Germline CDR1 reads LNHNV; CDR2 reads YYDKDF (reference sequence). The DNA of the CDR3 is TGTGCCACCAGCAGAGGGGCTAGCGGGAGTTCCTACGAGCAGTACTTC. This encodes CATSRGASGSSYEQYF.

The genes are TRBV11-2 and TRBJ2-7; 7 bases line up with TRBD1. V trimming: 8 bases; J trimming: 2 bases; junction bases outside the gene matches: 6. From germline, CDR1 is SGHAT and CDR2 FQNNGV. This CDR3 comprises 13 residues. CDR3 protein: CASETGAAYEQYF. The CDR3 DNA follows: TGTGCCAGCGAAACAGGGGCGGCCTACGAGCAGTACTTC.

The V call is TRBV4-1, the J call TRBJ1-2; D is undetermined. Germline loops: CDR1 MGHRA, CDR2 YSYEKL. This CDR3 spans 15 amino acids. Between the trimmed V and J ends, which lost 1 base and 4 bases, there was a span of 13 bases. CDR3 sequence (DNA): TGCGCCAGCAGCCAAGGGGGAATCGCCGGCTATGGCTACACCTTC. This sequence encodes CASSQGGIAGYGYTF.

The CDR3 is CASSSGSHYGYTF. The DNA of the CDR3 is TGTGCCAGCAGCTCAGGGAGCCACTATGGCTACACCTTC. The gene calls are TRBV7-2 and TRBJ1-2; tentative D call: TRBD1 (5 bases). Trimming removed 4 bases from V and 3 bases from J, with 9 bases in between. Germline values: CDR1 SGHTA, CDR2 FQGNSA. This CDR3 comprises 13 residues.

This clone was found once. The chain combines TRBV5-4 with TRBJ2-5, with 8 bases matching TRBD1. V shed 3 bases and J 5 bases; nucleotides not matched to a gene: 9. CDR1 is SGHNT, CDR2 YYREEE, per germline (reference sequence). The length of the CDR3 is 15 residues. The CDR3: CASSSRTGMWETQYF. CDR3 bases: TGTGCCAGCAGCTCGCGGACAGGGATGTGGGAGACCCAGTACTTC.

The chain has TRBV10-3 and TRBJ2-7; D ambiguous. Germline values: CDR1 ENHRY, CDR2 SYGVKD. V was trimmed by 4 bases and J by 4 bases, leaving 5 bases between them. This CDR3 spans 11 amino acids. CDR3 bases: TGTGCCATCAGTGGCCGGTACGAGCAGTACTTC. Its protein product is CAISGRYEQYF.

The chain carries TRBV6-6 and TRBJ2-2, with 7 bases fitting TRBD1. V was pared by 5 bases and J by 5 bases, with 5 bases of the junction left unmatched. This CDR3 is 14 amino acids long. CDR1 and CDR2 from the germline V gene are MNHNY and SVGAGI (reference sequence). CDR3 loop: CASSRQGRTGELFF. CDR3 nucleotides: TGTGCCAGCAGTCGACAGGGACGAACCGGGGAGCTGTTTTTT.

As for this clone: Additional DNA sequences in this sample encode the identical CDR3. The CDR3 nucleotides are TGCGCCAGCAGCCAATCCGGGACAGCGGCCTACGAGCAGTACTTC. Its translation: CASSQSGTAAYEQYF. The chain is built from TRBV4-1 and TRBJ2-7, with 7 bases aligning to TRBD1. V lost 2 bases to trimming and J lost 2 bases; unmatched junction nucleotides: 6. Germline CDR1 and CDR2: MGHRA and YSYEKL. This CDR3 comprises 15 residues.

This clone was observed a handful of times. The gene calls are TRBV5-1 and TRBJ2-5; no reliable D call. Trimming left V 1 base short and J 1 base short, with 5 bases between. Germline loops: CDR1 SGHRS, CDR2 YFSETQ. This CDR3 has 13 residues. Here the CDR3 DNA reads TGCGCCAGCAGCTTGAACAGCCAAGAGACCCAGTACTTC. It encodes CASSLNSQETQYF.

V usage is TRBV28 and J usage is TRBJ1-5; the D is unclear. CDR1 is MDHEN and CDR2 is SYDVKM in the germline V gene. The CDR3 has 13 amino acids. The V end was cut by 2 bases, the J end by 4 bases, with 6 bases between. The CDR3 bases are TGTGCCAGCAGTTTAAGCCAGAATCAGCCCCAGCATTTT. This gives the protein CASSLSQNQPQHF.

The V gene is TRBV28, the J gene TRBJ1-2, with D possibly TRBD1 on 5 matching bases. With 4 bases removed from V and 1 base from J, the gap between germline ends came to 19 bases. This CDR3 comprises 17 residues. CDR1 and CDR2 (germline): MDHEN, SYDVKM. This chain's CDR3 is CASSSPGERDGNYGYTF. The CDR3 coding sequence is TGTGCCAGCAGTTCGCCCGGGGAAAGGGACGGTAACTATGGCTACACCTTC.

The chain recombines TRBV28 with TRBJ1-3, with TRBD1 matching over 7 bases. Germline CDR1 MDHEN, CDR2 SYDVKM. V trimming: 5 bases; J trimming: 1 base; junction bases outside the gene matches: 8. The CDR3 runs 16 residues. CDR3 region: CASSGDRVLSGNTIYF. CDR3 in DNA: TGTGCCAGCAGTGGGGACAGAGTTCTTTCTGGAAACACCATATATTTT.

This clone was detected once. The rearrangement links TRBV2 to TRBJ1-5, with 7 bases fitting TRBD1. Looked up from germline, CDR1 is SNHLY and CDR2 is FYNNEI. The CDR3 totals 13 residues. J lost 6 bases, V lost 4 bases, and 3 bases had no gene match. The CDR3 nucleotides read TGTGCCAGCAGTGGACAGGGAATTCAGCCCCAGCATTTT. Translated, it gives CASSGQGIQPQHF.

The chain carries TRBV6-5 and TRBJ2-5; TRBD1 is a possible D gene (5 bases). Per the germline V gene, CDR1 is MNHEY and CDR2 is SVGAGI. Trimming removed 5 bases from V and 7 bases from J, with 14 bases in between. CDR3 size: 13 residues. In nucleotides, the CDR3 is TGTGCCAGCAGTCCACAGGCCTGGGGGACCCAGTACTTC. Translating gives CASSPQAWGTQYF.

The gene calls are TRBV7-9 and TRBJ1-5; possibly TRBD1 for D (6 bases). The CDR3 length is 13 residues. The V gene lost 3 bases and the J gene lost 4 bases, with 7 bases spanning the gap. Looked up from germline, CDR1 is SEHNR and CDR2 is FQNEAQ (reference sequence). CDR3 sequence: CASSLGANQPQHF. For the CDR3, the DNA is TGTGCCAGCAGCTTGGGGGCTAATCAGCCCCAGCATTTT.

The chain recombines TRBV6-1 with TRBJ1-4; weak D call: TRBD1 (6 bases). CDR3 size: 15 residues. V lost 9 bases to trimming and J lost 1 base, with 15 bases between them. Germline CDR1 reads MNHNS; CDR2 reads SASEGT. The CDR3 DNA follows: TGTGCCAGTCGAACAATACAGGGAACTAATGAAAAACTGTTTTTT. Amino acid sequence: CASRTIQGTNEKLFF.

The chain has TRBV7-3 and TRBJ2-7; TRBD2 matches 7 bases. CDR1 is SGHTA, CDR2 FQGTGA, per germline. The CDR3 is 15 amino acids. V shed 5 bases, J shed 3 bases, and the junction held 10 bases outside the gene matches. In DNA form, the CDR3 reads TGTGCCAGCAGCCCTGGCGGGGGAGAGGTCTACGAGCAGTACTTC. Translating it yields CASSPGGGEVYEQYF.

This clone was counted a single time. This chain links TRBV7-3 with TRBJ2-5; the D gene is possibly TRBD2 (5 bases). CDR1 is SGHTA and CDR2 is FQGTGA in the germline V gene. This CDR3 comprises 15 residues. Between the trimmed V and J ends, which lost 5 bases and 4 bases, there was a span of 17 bases. The DNA for the CDR3 is TGTGCCAGCAGCCCGGCCCTCGGGGTTTCAGAGACCCAGTACTTC. It yields the protein CASSPALGVSETQYF.

This clone was seen only once. The V gene is TRBV18, the J gene TRBJ2-1; tentative D call: TRBD2 (6 bases). The V end was cut by 0 bases, the J end by 1 base, with 16 bases between. The CDR3 has 18 amino acids. Germline CDR1 and CDR2: KGHSH and LQKENI. CDR3 in DNA: TGTGCCAGCTCACCACCGGTCGGAGGGGAGAAATCCTACAATGAGCAGTTCTTC. It translates to CASSPPVGGEKSYNEQFF.

The chain recombines TRBV5-1 with TRBJ2-4, with D tentatively TRBD1 (5 bases). The CDR3 is made up of 14 amino acids. V was trimmed by 0 bases and J by 6 bases, leaving 10 bases between them. Germline values: CDR1 SGHRS, CDR2 YFSETQ. CDR3 sequence reads: CASSLEAGRNIQYF. The CDR3 nucleotides are TGCGCCAGCAGCTTGGAGGCAGGGCGAAACATTCAGTACTTC.

The V call is TRBV7-6, the J call TRBJ1-3, with TRBD1 identical over 8 bases. The junction had 4 bases not matched to a gene; V was cut back by 0 bases and J by 0 bases. In germline, CDR1 is SGHVS, CDR2 FNYEAQ. This CDR3 is 17 amino acids long. The CDR3 is CASSLAIGQGSGNTIYF. The CDR3 coding sequence is TGTGCCAGCAGCTTAGCGATCGGACAGGGCTCTGGAAACACCATATATTTT.

This clone was found a few times. Other DNA variants within this sample encode the same CDR3. The chain uses TRBV29-1 and TRBJ1-2, with D possibly matching TRBD1 (5 bases). The ends were cut back, 4 bases at V and 2 bases at J, with 8 bases in the middle. From germline, CDR1 is SQVTM and CDR2 ANQGSEA. The CDR3 is made up of 12 amino acids. The CDR3 spells CSVGTSNYGYTF. The CDR3 DNA reads as TGCAGCGTTGGGACATCAAACTATGGCTACACCTTC.

This clone was recorded once. The same CDR3 arises from other DNA sequences in this sample as well. The chain couples TRBV5-1 to TRBJ2-6; no reliable D call. CDR3 length: 15 amino acids. From germline, CDR1 is SGHRS and CDR2 YFSETQ. V shed 1 base and J shed 0 bases, with 5 bases lying between them. The CDR3: CASSLPSSGANVLTF. The CDR3, as DNA: TGCGCCAGCAGCTTGCCTAGCTCTGGGGCCAACGTCCTGACTTTC. Supplemented by reference TRBV5-1 and TRBJ2-6, the full variable domain reads KAGVTQTPRYLIKTRGQQVTLSCSPISGHRSVSWYQQTPGQGLQFLFEYFSETQRNKGNFPGRFSGRQFSNSRSEMNVSTLELGDSALYLCASSLPSSGANVLTFGAGSRLTVL.

The chain couples TRBV6-1 to TRBJ2-1; D not resolved. V shed 11 bases and J shed 0 bases, with 17 bases lying between them. Germline V lookup: CDR1 MNHNS, CDR2 SASEGT. The CDR3 has 15 amino acids. The CDR3 DNA sequence: TGTGCCCACAGAGCCGGCGGAGACTCCTACAATGAGCAGTTCTTC. Its translation: CAHRAGGDSYNEQFF.

The CDR3 DNA reads TGTGCCAGCAGCTGGACCCCAGGGGCGGGCAATCAGCCCCAGCATTTT. This sequence encodes CASSWTPGAGNQPQHF. V is TRBV7-2 and J is TRBJ1-5; maybe TRBD1 (6 bases). Germline CDR1 SGHTA, CDR2 FQGNSA. V shed 4 bases and J shed 2 bases, with 15 bases lying between them. The CDR3 spans 16 residues.

This chain joins TRBV18 and TRBJ1-2; D call uncertain. V was shortened by 2 bases and J by 0 bases, with 7 bases between the two germline ends. The CDR3 is made up of 14 amino acids. Germline V gene data show CDR1 as KGHSH and CDR2 as LQKENI. CDR3 nucleotides: TGTGCCAGCTCACCAGATCAGACTAACTATGGCTACACCTTC. This translates into CASSPDQTNYGYTF.

The rearrangement uses TRBV9 and TRBJ1-2; the D gene is possibly TRBD1 (6 bases). The length of the CDR3 is 16 residues. The germline V gene encodes CDR1 SGDLS and CDR2 YYNGEE. V lost 4 bases and J 4 bases, leaving 20 bases between the germline ends. DNA for the CDR3: TGTGCCAGCAGCAACACCGACAAGGGGGGCGGCTATGGCTACACCTTC. Translation gives CASSNTDKGGGYGYTF.